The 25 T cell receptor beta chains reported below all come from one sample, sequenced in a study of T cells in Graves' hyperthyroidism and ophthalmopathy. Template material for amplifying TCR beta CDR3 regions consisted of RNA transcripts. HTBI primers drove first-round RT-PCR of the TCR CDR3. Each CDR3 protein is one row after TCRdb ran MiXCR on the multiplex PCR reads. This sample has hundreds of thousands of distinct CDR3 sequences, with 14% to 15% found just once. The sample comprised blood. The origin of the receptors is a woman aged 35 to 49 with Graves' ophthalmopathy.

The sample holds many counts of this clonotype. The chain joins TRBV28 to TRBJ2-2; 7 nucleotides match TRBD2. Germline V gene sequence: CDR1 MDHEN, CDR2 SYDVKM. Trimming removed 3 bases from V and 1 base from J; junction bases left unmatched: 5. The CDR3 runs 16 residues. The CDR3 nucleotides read TGTGCCAGCAGTTTGGCTGTAGCGGGGAACACCGGGGAGCTGTTTTTT. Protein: CASSLAVAGNTGELFF.

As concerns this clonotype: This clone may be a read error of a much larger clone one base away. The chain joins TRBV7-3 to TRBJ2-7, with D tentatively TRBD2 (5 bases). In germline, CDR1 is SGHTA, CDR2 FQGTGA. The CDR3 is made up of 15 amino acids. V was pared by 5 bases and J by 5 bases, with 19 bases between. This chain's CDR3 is CASSTKHGSWDEQYF. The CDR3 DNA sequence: TGTGCCAGCAGCACCAAACATGGGAGTTGGGACGAGCAGTACTTC.

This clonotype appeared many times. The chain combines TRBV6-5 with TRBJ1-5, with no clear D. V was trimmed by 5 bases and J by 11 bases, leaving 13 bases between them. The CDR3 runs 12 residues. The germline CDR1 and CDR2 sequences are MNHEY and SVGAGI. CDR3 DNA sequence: TGTGCCAGCAGTACGGCCGGGAGTTCCCAGCATTTT. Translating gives CASSTAGSSQHF.

The CDR3: CASSPRRGGGETQYF. CDR3 in DNA: TGTGCCAGCTCACCACGCAGGGGAGGCGGAGAGACCCAGTACTTC. V usage is TRBV18 and J usage is TRBJ2-5; D may match TRBD1 or TRBD2 (6 bases each). V dropped 1 base and J dropped 4 bases, with 13 bases sitting between them. The CDR3 spans 15 residues. Germline values: CDR1 KGHSH, CDR2 LQKENI.

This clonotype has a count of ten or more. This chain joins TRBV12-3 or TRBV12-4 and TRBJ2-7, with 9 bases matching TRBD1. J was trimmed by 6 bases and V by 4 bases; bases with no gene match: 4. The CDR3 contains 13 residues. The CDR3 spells CASSSGTGLEQYF. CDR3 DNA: TGTGCCAGCAGTTCCGGGACAGGGCTCGAGCAGTACTTC.

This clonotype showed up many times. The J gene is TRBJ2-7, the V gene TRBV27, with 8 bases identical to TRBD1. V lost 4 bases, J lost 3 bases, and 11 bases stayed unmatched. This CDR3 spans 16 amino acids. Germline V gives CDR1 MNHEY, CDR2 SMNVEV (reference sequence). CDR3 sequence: CASSSTGGNVIYEQYF. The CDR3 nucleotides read TGTGCCAGCAGTTCAACAGGGGGTAATGTGATCTACGAGCAGTACTTC.

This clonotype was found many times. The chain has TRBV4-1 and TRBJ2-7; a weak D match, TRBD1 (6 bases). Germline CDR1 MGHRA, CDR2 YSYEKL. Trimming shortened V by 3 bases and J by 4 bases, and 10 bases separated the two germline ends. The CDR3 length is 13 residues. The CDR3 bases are TGCGCCAGCAGCCAGACAGGCGAGTACGAGCAGTACTTC. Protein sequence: CASSQTGEYEQYF.

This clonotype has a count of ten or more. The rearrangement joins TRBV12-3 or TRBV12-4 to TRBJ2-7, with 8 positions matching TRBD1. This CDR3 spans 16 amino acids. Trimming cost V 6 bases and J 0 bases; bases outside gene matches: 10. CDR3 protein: CASSLTGGRDSYEQYF. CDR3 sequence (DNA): TGTGCCAGCAGCCTAACAGGGGGAAGGGACTCCTACGAGCAGTACTTC.

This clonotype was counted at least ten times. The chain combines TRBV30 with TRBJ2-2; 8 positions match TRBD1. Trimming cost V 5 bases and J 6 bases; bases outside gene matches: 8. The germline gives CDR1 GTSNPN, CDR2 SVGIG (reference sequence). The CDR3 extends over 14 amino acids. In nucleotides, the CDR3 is TGTGCCTGGGCCACAGGGGGGACGTCCGGGGAGCTGTTTTTT. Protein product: CAWATGGTSGELFF.

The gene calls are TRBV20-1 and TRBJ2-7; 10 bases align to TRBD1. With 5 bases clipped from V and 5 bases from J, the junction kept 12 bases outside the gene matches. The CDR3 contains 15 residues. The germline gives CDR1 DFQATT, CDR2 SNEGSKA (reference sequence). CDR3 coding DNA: TGCAGTGCTCCTTCCTTGGGACAGGGGCGCAACGAGCAGTACTTC. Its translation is CSAPSLGQGRNEQYF.

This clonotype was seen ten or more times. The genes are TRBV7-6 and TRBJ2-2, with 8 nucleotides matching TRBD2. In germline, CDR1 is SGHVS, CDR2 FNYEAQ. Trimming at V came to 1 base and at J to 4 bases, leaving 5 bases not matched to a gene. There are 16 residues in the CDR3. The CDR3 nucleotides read TGTGCCAGCAGCTTAGTACTAGCGGAGGCCACCGGGGAGCTGTTTTTT. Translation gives CASSLVLAEATGELFF.

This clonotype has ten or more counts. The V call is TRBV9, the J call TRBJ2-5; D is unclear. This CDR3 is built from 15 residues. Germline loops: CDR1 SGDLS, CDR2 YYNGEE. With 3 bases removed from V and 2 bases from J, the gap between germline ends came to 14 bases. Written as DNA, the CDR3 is TGTGCCAGCAGCGCACCGGGCCCCGAGCAAGAGACCCAGTACTTC. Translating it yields CASSAPGPEQETQYF.

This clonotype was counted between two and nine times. Here the CDR3 reads CAWSKTGGDYGYTF. The CDR3 nucleotides read TGTGCCTGGAGCAAGACAGGGGGCGACTATGGCTACACCTTC. The chain links TRBV30 to TRBJ1-2; TRBD1 matches 10 bases. V was pared by 3 bases and J by 3 bases, with 4 bases of the junction left unmatched. CDR3 length: 14 amino acids. Germline V gene lookup returns CDR1 GTSNPN and CDR2 SVGIG (reference sequence). Full variable domain (remainder filled in from reference TRBV30 and TRBJ1-2): SQTIHQWPATLVQPVGSPLSLECTVEGTSNPNLYWYRQAAGRGLQLLFYSVGIGQISSEVPQNLSASRPQDRQFILSSKKLLLSDSGFYLCAWSKTGGDYGYTFGSGTRLTVV.

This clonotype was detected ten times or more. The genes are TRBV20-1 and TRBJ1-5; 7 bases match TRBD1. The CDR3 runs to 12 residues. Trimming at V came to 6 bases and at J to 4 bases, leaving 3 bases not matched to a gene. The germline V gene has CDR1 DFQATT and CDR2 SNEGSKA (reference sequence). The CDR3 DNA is TGCAGTGCCGGACAGGAAAATCAGCCCCAGCATTTT. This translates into CSAGQENQPQHF.

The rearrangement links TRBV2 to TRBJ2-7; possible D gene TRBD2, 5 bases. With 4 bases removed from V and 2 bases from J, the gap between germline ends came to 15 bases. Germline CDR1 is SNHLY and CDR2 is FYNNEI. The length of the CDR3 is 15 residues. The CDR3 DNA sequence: TGTGCCAGCAGTGGAACCGAAGGAGGCACCTACGAGCAGTACTTC. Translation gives CASSGTEGGTYEQYF.

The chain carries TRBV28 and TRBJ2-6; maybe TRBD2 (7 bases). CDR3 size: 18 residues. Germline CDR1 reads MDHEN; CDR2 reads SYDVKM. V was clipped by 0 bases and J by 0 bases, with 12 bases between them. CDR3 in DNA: TGTGCCAGCAGTTTATGGGCGGGGGCAGTCTCTGGGGCCAACGTCCTGACTTTC. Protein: CASSLWAGAVSGANVLTF.

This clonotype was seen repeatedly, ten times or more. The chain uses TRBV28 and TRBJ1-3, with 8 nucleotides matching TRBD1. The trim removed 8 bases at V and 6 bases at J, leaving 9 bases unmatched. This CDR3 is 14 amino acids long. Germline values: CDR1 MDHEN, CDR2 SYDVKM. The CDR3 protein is CASFGTGGENTIYF. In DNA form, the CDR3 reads TGTGCCAGCTTCGGCACAGGGGGAGAAAACACCATATATTTT.

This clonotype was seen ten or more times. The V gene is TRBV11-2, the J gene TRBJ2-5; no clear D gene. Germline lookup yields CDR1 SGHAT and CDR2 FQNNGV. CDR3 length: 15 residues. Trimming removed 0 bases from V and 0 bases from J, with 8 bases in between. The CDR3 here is CASSLDGWYQETQYF. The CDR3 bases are TGTGCCAGCAGCTTAGATGGATGGTACCAAGAGACCCAGTACTTC.

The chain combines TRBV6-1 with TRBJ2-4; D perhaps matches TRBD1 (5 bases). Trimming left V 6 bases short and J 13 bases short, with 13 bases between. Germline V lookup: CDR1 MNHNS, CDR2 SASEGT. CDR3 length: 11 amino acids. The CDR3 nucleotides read TGTGCCAGCAGCCGAGACAGTCGCCAGTACTTC. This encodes CASSRDSRQYF.

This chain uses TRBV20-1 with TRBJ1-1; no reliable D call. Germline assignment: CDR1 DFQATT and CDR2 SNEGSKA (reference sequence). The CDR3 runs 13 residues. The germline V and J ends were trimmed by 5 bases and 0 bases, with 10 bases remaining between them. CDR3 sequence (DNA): TGCAGTGCTCCGGATGTACTGAACACTGAAGCTTTCTTT. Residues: CSAPDVLNTEAFF.

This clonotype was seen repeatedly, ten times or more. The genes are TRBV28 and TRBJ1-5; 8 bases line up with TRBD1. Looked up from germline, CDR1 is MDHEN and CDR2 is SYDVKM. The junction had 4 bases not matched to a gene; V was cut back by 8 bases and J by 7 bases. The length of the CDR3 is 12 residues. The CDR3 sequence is CASDRGGQPQHF. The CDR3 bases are TGTGCCAGCGACAGGGGAGGGCAGCCCCAGCATTTT.

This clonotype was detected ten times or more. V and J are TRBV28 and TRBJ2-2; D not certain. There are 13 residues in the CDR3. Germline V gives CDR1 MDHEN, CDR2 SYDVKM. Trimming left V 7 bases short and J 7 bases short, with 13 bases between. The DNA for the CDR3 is TGTGCCAGCACCCTAATGGAGAGCGGGGAGCTGTTTTTT. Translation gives CASTLMESGELFF. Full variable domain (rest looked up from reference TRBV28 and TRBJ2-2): DVKVTQSSRYLVKRTGEKVFLECVQDMDHENMFWYRQDPGLGLRLIYFSYDVKMKEKGDIPEGYSVSREKKERFSLILESASTNQTSMYLCASTLMESGELFFGEGSRLTVL.

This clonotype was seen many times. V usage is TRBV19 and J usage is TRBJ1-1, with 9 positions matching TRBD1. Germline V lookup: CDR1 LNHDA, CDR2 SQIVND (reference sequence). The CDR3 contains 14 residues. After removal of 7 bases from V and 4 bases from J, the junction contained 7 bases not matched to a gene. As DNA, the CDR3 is TGTGCCAGTACCCGTACAGGGGGCGTCACTGAAGCTTTCTTT. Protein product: CASTRTGGVTEAFF.

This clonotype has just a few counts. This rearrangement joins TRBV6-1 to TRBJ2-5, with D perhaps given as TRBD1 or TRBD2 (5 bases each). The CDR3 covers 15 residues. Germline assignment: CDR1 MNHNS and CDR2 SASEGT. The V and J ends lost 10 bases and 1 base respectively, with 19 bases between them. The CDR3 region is CATKHVGGSQETQYF. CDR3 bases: TGTGCCACCAAACACGTTGGGGGTTCCCAAGAGACCCAGTACTTC.

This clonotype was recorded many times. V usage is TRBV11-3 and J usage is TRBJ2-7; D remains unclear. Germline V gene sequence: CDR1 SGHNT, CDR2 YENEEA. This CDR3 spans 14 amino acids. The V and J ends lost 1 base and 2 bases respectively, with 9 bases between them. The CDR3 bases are TGTGCCAGCAGCTTAGGTGCAGGCACCTACGAGCAGTACTTC. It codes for CASSLGAGTYEQYF.